The rows below give T cell receptor beta chains drawn from one sample of a study of T cell changes during pregnancy in multiple sclerosis. Sequenced by immunoSEQ multiplex PCR; TCRdb stores in-frame clones only, minus some. Of approximately 70,000 clones in the sample, 91% were seen once. The starting material was peripheral blood, obtained in the first trimester of pregnancy. These receptors all stem from a female donor with multiple sclerosis, enrolled in a pregnancy study. The CDR3 runs from the conserved cysteine through the conserved F or W. Fields, in order: CDR3 protein, CDR3 DNA, V gene, J gene, D gene, clone size, CDR3 length. D genes are given only for firm matches. Where a row states a size, it is once, few, many or the class of an expanded clone; other rows omit it.

CDR3 protein: CASTGQARYYGYTF
CDR3 DNA: TGTGCCAGCACGGGACAAGCCAGGTACTATGGCTACACCTTC
V gene: TRBV5-4
J gene: TRBJ1-2
D gene: -
clone size: -
CDR3 length: 14

CDR3 protein: CASSTGLAAPYEQYF
CDR3 DNA: TGTGCCAGCAGCACAGGACTAGCCGCACCCTACGAGCAGTACTTC
V gene: TRBV13
J gene: TRBJ2-7
D gene: TRBD2
clone size: -
CDR3 length: 15

CDR3 protein: CSVEEEANEKLFF
CDR3 DNA: TGCAGCGTTGAGGAGGAGGCTAATGAAAAACTGTTTTTT
V gene: TRBV29-1
J gene: TRBJ1-4
D gene: -
clone size: -
CDR3 length: 13

CDR3 protein: CASSQGLATDTQYF
CDR3 DNA: TGTGCCAGCAGCCAAGGACTAGCGACAGATACGCAGTATTTT
V gene: TRBV14
J gene: TRBJ2-3
D gene: TRBD2
clone size: once
CDR3 length: 14

CDR3 protein: CASSQRQGRITGELFF
CDR3 DNA: TGTGCCAGCAGCCAGAGGCAGGGCCGGATCACCGGGGAGCTGTTTTTT
V gene: TRBV14
J gene: TRBJ2-2
D gene: -
clone size: -
CDR3 length: 16

CDR3 protein: CASSPGVGTQYF
CDR3 DNA: TGTGCCAGCAGCCCAGGGGTGGGTACGCAGTATTTT
V gene: TRBV9
J gene: TRBJ2-3
D gene: -
clone size: -
CDR3 length: 12

CDR3 protein: CASSIEAGRYGYTF
CDR3 DNA: TGTGCCAGTAGTATAGAAGCTGGGCGATATGGCTACACCTTC
V gene: TRBV19
J gene: TRBJ1-2
D gene: -
clone size: -
CDR3 length: 14

CDR3 protein: CASSLTSREQFF
CDR3 DNA: TGTGCCAGCAGCTTGACTAGCCGTGAGCAGTTCTTC
V gene: TRBV5-4
J gene: TRBJ2-1
D gene: -
clone size: -
CDR3 length: 12

CDR3 protein: CASSVGGQSNQPQHF
CDR3 DNA: TGTGCCAGCAGCGTAGGAGGTCAGAGCAATCAGCCCCAGCATTTT
V gene: TRBV9
J gene: TRBJ1-5
D gene: -
clone size: -
CDR3 length: 15

CDR3 protein: CASSFTLTGQGNEKLFF
CDR3 DNA: TGTGCCAGCAGCTTCACACTAACAGGACAGGGAAACGAAAAACTGTTTTTT
V gene: TRBV5-4
J gene: TRBJ1-4
D gene: TRBD1
clone size: -
CDR3 length: 17

CDR3 protein: CASSFGGSYEQYF
CDR3 DNA: TGTGCCAGCAGTTTTGGTGGCTCTTACGAGCAGTACTTC
V gene: TRBV28
J gene: TRBJ2-7
D gene: -
clone size: -
CDR3 length: 13

CDR3 protein: CASSQRGFTDTQYF
CDR3 DNA: TGTGCCAGCAGCCAAAGGGGGTTCACAGATACGCAGTATTTT
V gene: TRBV14
J gene: TRBJ2-3
D gene: -
clone size: -
CDR3 length: 14

CDR3 protein: CSAQGQVNQPQHF
CDR3 DNA: TGCAGCGCCCAGGGACAGGTGAATCAGCCCCAGCATTTT
V gene: TRBV29-1
J gene: TRBJ1-5
D gene: TRBD1
clone size: -
CDR3 length: 13

CDR3 protein: CASSQDTGQGPVGYTF
CDR3 DNA: TGTGCCAGCAGCCAAGATACGGGACAGGGTCCCGTGGGCTACACCTTC
V gene: TRBV4-2
J gene: TRBJ1-2
D gene: TRBD1
clone size: -
CDR3 length: 16

CDR3 protein: CASGNRGILYEQYF
CDR3 DNA: TGTGCCAGCGGAAACAGGGGGATTCTCTACGAGCAGTACTTC
V gene: TRBV7-9
J gene: TRBJ2-7
D gene: TRBD1
clone size: -
CDR3 length: 14

CDR3 protein: CASSDETARHTFSYEQYF
CDR3 DNA: TGTGCCAGCAGTGACGAGACAGCCCGCCATACTTTCTCCTACGAGCAGTACTTC
V gene: TRBV6-1
J gene: TRBJ2-7
D gene: -
clone size: -
CDR3 length: 18

CDR3 protein: CASSDHTLPGQAYGYTF
CDR3 DNA: TGTGCCAGTAGTGATCACACCCTGCCGGGACAGGCCTATGGCTACACCTTC
V gene: TRBV19
J gene: TRBJ1-2
D gene: TRBD1
clone size: -
CDR3 length: 17

CDR3 protein: CAWSRGPEAFF
CDR3 DNA: TGTGCCTGGAGCAGGGGACCTGAAGCTTTCTTT
V gene: TRBV30
J gene: TRBJ1-1
D gene: -
clone size: few
CDR3 length: 11

CDR3 protein: CASSASPQRMNTEAFF
CDR3 DNA: TGTGCCAGCAGCGCTTCTCCTCAGAGGATGAACACTGAAGCTTTCTTT
V gene: TRBV9
J gene: TRBJ1-1
D gene: -
clone size: -
CDR3 length: 16

CDR3 protein: CASSTQGAIYF
CDR3 DNA: TGTGCCAGCAGTACGCAGGGCGCCATATATTTT
V gene: TRBV28
J gene: TRBJ1-3
D gene: -
clone size: -
CDR3 length: 11

CDR3 protein: CASSNSMNTEAFF
CDR3 DNA: TGTGCCAGTAGTAACAGCATGAACACTGAAGCTTTCTTT
V gene: TRBV19
J gene: TRBJ1-1
D gene: -
clone size: -
CDR3 length: 13

CDR3 protein: CAWSQEGGPTNEKLFF
CDR3 DNA: TGTGCCTGGAGTCAAGAAGGGGGACCAACTAATGAAAAACTGTTTTTT
V gene: TRBV30
J gene: TRBJ1-4
D gene: -
clone size: -
CDR3 length: 16

CDR3 protein: CASSLVQGSGSGNEQFF
CDR3 DNA: TGTGCCAGCAGTTTGGTCCAGGGTAGCGGGAGCGGAAATGAGCAGTTCTTC
V gene: TRBV28
J gene: TRBJ2-1
D gene: TRBD2
clone size: -
CDR3 length: 17

CDR3 protein: CASRGQGALLNTEAFF
CDR3 DNA: TGTGCCAGCAGGGGACAGGGGGCCCTCCTGAACACTGAAGCTTTCTTT
V gene: TRBV28
J gene: TRBJ1-1
D gene: TRBD1
clone size: once
CDR3 length: 16

CDR3 protein: CASSEGPQQGMRNQPQHF
CDR3 DNA: TGTGCCAGCAGCGAGGGGCCCCAACAGGGGATGCGCAATCAGCCCCAGCATTTT
V gene: TRBV7-2
J gene: TRBJ1-5
D gene: TRBD1
clone size: once
CDR3 length: 18

CDR3 protein: CASSGLVSSDEQFF
CDR3 DNA: TGTGCCAGCAGCGGACTAGTTTCTTCCGATGAGCAGTTCTTC
V gene: TRBV9
J gene: TRBJ2-1
D gene: -
clone size: -
CDR3 length: 14

CDR3 protein: CASRDNRGLDTIYF
CDR3 DNA: TGTGCCAGCAGGGATAACAGGGGGCTGGACACCATATATTTT
V gene: TRBV28
J gene: TRBJ1-3
D gene: TRBD1
clone size: many
CDR3 length: 14

CDR3 protein: CSVIRGASSYNEQFF
CDR3 DNA: TGCAGCGTTATCAGGGGTGCGAGCTCCTACAATGAGCAGTTCTTC
V gene: TRBV29-1
J gene: TRBJ2-1
D gene: -
clone size: few
CDR3 length: 15

CDR3 protein: CASSSRDYRGLYGYTF
CDR3 DNA: TGTGCCAGCAGCAGTAGGGATTACAGGGGCCTCTATGGCTACACCTTC
V gene: TRBV5-6
J gene: TRBJ1-2
D gene: TRBD1
clone size: -
CDR3 length: 16

CDR3 protein: CASSISAGESETQYF
CDR3 DNA: TGTGCCAGTAGTATTTCGGCAGGGGAGTCGGAGACCCAGTACTTC
V gene: TRBV19
J gene: TRBJ2-5
D gene: -
clone size: -
CDR3 length: 15

CDR3 protein: CASRKTGTREQETQYF
CDR3 DNA: TGTGCCTCACGGAAGACGGGTACCCGGGAACAAGAGACCCAGTACTTC
V gene: TRBV7-2
J gene: TRBJ2-5
D gene: -
clone size: -
CDR3 length: 16

CDR3 protein: CASSQDLGGHQPQHF
CDR3 DNA: TGTGCCAGCAGCCAAGATTTAGGAGGGCATCAGCCCCAGCATTTT
V gene: TRBV4-2
J gene: TRBJ1-5
D gene: -
clone size: few
CDR3 length: 15

CDR3 protein: CASSLALDRAGYTF
CDR3 DNA: TGTGCCAGCAGCTTAGCCCTCGACAGGGCGGGCTACACCTTC
V gene: TRBV13
J gene: TRBJ1-2
D gene: TRBD1
clone size: few
CDR3 length: 14

CDR3 protein: CASRQPRESGEGANVLTF
CDR3 DNA: TGTGCCAGCAGACAGCCTAGAGAATCCGGGGAAGGGGCCAACGTCCTGACTTTC
V gene: TRBV9
J gene: TRBJ2-6
D gene: -
clone size: -
CDR3 length: 18

CDR3 protein: CASSTLAGAYEQYF
CDR3 DNA: TGTGCCAGCAGCACCCTAGCGGGGGCCTACGAGCAGTACTTC
V gene: TRBV2
J gene: TRBJ2-7
D gene: TRBD2
clone size: -
CDR3 length: 14

CDR3 protein: CATKLAGGYNEQFF
CDR3 DNA: TGTGCCACCAAGCTAGCGGGAGGGTACAATGAGCAGTTCTTC
V gene: TRBV2
J gene: TRBJ2-1
D gene: TRBD2
clone size: -
CDR3 length: 14

CDR3 protein: CASSWTVYNEQFF
CDR3 DNA: TGTGCCAGCAGCTGGACAGTTTACAATGAGCAGTTCTTC
V gene: TRBV5-4
J gene: TRBJ2-1
D gene: -
clone size: -
CDR3 length: 13

CDR3 protein: CASSAGDVASGRTDTQYF
CDR3 DNA: TGTGCCAGCTCAGCCGGGGATGTGGCTAGCGGGAGGACAGATACGCAGTATTTT
V gene: TRBV18
J gene: TRBJ2-3
D gene: TRBD2
clone size: -
CDR3 length: 18

CDR3 protein: CASSLPPTYNQPQHF
CDR3 DNA: TGTGCCAGCAGCTTACCCCCCACCTATAATCAGCCCCAGCATTTT
V gene: TRBV7-2
J gene: TRBJ1-5
D gene: -
clone size: -
CDR3 length: 15

CDR3 protein: CASSGDSQISLVGYGYTF
CDR3 DNA: TGTGCCAGCAGCGGGGACAGCCAGATCTCCCTTGTTGGCTATGGCTACACCTTC
V gene: TRBV7-9
J gene: TRBJ1-2
D gene: TRBD1
clone size: -
CDR3 length: 18